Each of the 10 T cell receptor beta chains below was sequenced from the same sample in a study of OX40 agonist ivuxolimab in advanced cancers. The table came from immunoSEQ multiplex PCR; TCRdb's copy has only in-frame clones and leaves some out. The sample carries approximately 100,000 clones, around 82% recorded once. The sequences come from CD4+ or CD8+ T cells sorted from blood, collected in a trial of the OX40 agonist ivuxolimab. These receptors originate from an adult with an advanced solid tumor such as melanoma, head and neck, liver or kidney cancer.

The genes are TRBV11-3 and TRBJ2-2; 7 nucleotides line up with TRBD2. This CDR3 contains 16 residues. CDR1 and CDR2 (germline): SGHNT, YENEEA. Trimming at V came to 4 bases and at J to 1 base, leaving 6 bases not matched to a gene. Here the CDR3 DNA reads TGTGCCAGCAGCTCCCTAGCGGAGATGAACACCGGGGAGCTGTTTTTT. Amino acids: CASSSLAEMNTGELFF.

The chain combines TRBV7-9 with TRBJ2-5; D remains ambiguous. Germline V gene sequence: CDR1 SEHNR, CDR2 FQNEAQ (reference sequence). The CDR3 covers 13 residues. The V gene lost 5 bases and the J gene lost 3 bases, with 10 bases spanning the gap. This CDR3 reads CASSPDGEETQYF. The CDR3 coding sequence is TGTGCCAGCAGCCCGGACGGAGAAGAGACCCAGTACTTC. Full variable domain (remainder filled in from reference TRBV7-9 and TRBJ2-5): DTGVSQNPRHKITKRGQNVTFRCDPISEHNRLYWYRQTLGQGPEFLTYFQNEAQLEKSRLLSDRFSAERPKGSFSTLEIQRTEQGDSAMYLCASSPDGEETQYFGPGTRLLVL.

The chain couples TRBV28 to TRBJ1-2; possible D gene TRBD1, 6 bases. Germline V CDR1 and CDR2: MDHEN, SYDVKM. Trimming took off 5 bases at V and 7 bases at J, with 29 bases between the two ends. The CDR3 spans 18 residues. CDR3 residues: CASSPPSSSTGPRGGYTF. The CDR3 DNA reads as TGTGCCAGCAGTCCACCCTCTTCCTCGACAGGCCCCAGGGGTGGCTACACCTTC.

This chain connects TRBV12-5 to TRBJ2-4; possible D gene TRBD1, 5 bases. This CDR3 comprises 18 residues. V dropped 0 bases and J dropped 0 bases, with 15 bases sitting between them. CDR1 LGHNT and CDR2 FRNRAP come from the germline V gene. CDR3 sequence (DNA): TGTGCTAGTGGTTTGGTAGGGGCCTCCGATCTAGCCAAAAACATTCAGTACTTC. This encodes CASGLVGASDLAKNIQYF.

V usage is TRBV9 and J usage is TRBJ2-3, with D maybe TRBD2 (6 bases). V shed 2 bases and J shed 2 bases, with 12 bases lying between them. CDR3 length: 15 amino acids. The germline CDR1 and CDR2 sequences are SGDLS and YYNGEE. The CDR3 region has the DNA TGTGCCAGCAGCGTGATTGGGGACTTCACAGATACGCAGTATTTT. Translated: CASSVIGDFTDTQYF.

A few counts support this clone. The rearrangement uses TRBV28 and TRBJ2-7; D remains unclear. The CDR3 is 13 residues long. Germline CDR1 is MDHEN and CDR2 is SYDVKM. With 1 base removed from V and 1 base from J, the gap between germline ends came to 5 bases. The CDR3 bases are TGTGCCAGCAGTTTATTGGGGTCCTACGAGCAGTACTTC. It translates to CASSLLGSYEQYF.

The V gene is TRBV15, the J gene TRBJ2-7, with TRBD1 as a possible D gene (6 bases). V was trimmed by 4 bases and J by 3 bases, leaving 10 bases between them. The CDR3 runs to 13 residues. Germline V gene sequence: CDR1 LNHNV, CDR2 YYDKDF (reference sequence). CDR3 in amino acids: CATSTPGDYEQYF. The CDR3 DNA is TGTGCCACCAGCACACCAGGGGACTACGAGCAGTACTTC.

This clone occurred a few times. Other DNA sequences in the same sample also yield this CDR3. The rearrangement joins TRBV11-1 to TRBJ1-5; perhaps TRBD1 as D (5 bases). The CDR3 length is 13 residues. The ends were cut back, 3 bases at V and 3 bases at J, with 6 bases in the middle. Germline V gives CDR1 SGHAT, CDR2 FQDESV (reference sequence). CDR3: CASSLDNNQPQHF. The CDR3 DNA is TGTGCCAGCAGCTTGGACAACAATCAGCCCCAGCATTTT.

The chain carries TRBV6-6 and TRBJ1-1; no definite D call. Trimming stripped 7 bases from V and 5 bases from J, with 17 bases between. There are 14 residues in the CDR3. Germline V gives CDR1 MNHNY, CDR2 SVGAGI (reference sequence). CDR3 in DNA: TGTGCCAGCATCCCGGCTGGTTATAGTACTGAAGCTTTCTTT. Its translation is CASIPAGYSTEAFF.

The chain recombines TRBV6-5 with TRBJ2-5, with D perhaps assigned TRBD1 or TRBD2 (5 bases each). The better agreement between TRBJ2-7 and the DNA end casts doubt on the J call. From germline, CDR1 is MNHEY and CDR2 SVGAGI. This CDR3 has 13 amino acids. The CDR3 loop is CASRLGTANEQYF. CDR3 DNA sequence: TGTGCCAGCAGATTAGGGACGGCTAACGAGCAGTACTTC.